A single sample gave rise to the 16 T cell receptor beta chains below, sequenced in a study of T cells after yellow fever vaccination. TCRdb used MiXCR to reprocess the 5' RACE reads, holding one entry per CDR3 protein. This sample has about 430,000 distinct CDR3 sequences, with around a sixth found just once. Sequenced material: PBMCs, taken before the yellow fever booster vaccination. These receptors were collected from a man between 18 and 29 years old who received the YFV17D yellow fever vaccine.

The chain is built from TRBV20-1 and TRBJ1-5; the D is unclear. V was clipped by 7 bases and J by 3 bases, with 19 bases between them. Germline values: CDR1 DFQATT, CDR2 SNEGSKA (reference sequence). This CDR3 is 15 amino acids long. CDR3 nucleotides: TGCAGTGTTCGGCCCTCTACAGCGATCAATCAGCCCCAGCATTTT. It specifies CSVRPSTAINQPQHF.

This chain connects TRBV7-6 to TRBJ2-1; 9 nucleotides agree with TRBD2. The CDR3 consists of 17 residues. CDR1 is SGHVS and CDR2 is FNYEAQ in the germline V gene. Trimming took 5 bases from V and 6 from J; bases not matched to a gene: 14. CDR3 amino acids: CASSQTVGLAGFNEQFF. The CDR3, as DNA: TGTGCCAGCAGCCAAACGGTAGGCCTAGCGGGGTTCAATGAGCAGTTCTTC.

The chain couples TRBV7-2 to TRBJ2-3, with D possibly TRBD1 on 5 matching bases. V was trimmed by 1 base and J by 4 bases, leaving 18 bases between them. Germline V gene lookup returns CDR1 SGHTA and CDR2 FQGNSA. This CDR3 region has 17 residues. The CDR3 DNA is TGTGCCAGCAGCTTAGGGAGCACAGGCCGGATGGCAGATACGCAGTATTTT. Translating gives CASSLGSTGRMADTQYF.

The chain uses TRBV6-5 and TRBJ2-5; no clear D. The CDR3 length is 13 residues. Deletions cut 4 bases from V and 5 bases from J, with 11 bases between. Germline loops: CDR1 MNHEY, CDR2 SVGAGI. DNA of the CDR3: TGTGCCAGCAGTTTAAGCCTTAGGGAGACCCAGTACTTC. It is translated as CASSLSLRETQYF.

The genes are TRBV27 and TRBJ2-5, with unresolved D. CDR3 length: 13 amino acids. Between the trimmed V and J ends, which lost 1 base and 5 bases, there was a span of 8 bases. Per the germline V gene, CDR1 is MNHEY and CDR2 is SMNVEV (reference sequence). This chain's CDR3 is CASSLWAQETQYF. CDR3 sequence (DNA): TGTGCCAGCAGTTTATGGGCGCAGGAGACCCAGTACTTC.

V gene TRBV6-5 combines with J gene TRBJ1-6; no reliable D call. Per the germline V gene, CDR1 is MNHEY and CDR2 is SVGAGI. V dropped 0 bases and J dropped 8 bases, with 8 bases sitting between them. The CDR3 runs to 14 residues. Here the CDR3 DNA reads TGTGCCAGCAGTTACTCGGAGGTGGATTCACCCCTCCACTTT. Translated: CASSYSEVDSPLHF.

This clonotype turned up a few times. CDR3 in DNA: TGTGCCAGCAGTTTTAGAGGGTTCGGGGAGCAGTACGTC. Amino acids: CASSFRGFGEQYV. The chain uses TRBV12-3 or TRBV12-4 and TRBJ2-7; D is possibly TRBD2 (5 bases). V lost 3 bases and J 7 bases, leaving 13 bases between the germline ends. The CDR3 has 13 residues.

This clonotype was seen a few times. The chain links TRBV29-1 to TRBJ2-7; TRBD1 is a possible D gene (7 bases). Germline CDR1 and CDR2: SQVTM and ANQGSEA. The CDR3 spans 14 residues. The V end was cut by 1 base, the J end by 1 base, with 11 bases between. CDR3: CSVEGGDSSYEQYF. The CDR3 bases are TGCAGCGTTGAAGGGGGGGACAGTTCCTACGAGCAGTACTTC.

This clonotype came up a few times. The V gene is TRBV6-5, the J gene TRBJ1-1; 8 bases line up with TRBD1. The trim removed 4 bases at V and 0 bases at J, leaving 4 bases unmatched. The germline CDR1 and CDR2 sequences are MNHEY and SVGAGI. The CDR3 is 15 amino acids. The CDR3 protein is CASSLTGVMNTEAFF. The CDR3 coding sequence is TGTGCCAGCAGTTTGACAGGGGTTATGAACACTGAAGCTTTCTTT.

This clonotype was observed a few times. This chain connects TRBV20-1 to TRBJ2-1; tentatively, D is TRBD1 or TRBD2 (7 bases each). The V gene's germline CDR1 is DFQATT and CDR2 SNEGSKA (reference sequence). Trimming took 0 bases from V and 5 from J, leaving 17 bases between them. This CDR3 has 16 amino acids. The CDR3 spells CSARDQGGPGDNEQFF. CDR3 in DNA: TGCAGTGCTAGAGATCAGGGGGGGCCTGGGGACAATGAGCAGTTCTTC.

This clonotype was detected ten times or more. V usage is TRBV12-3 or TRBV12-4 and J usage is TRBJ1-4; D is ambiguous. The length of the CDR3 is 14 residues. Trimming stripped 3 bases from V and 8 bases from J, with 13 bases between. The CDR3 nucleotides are TGTGCCAGCAGTTTTATAAATCAAGGAGAAAAACTGTTTTTT. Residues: CASSFINQGEKLFF.

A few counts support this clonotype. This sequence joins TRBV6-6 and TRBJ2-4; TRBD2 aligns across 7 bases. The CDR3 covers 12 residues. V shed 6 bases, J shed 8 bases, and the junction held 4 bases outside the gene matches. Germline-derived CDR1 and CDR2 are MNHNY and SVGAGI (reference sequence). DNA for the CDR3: TGTGCCAGCAGCCCACGGGGGGACATTCAGTACTTC. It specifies CASSPRGDIQYF.

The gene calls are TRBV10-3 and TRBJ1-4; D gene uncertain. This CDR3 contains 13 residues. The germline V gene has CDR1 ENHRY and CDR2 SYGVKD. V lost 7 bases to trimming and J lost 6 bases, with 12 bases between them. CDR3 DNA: TGTGCCATCACCCGGGAACGGGATGAAAAACTGTTTTTT. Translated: CAITRERDEKLFF.

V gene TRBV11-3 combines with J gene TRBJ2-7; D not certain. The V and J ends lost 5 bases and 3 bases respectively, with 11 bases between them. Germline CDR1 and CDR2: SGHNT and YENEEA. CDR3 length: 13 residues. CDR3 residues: CASSRTENYEQYF. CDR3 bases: TGTGCCAGCAGCCGGACGGAAAACTACGAGCAGTACTTC.

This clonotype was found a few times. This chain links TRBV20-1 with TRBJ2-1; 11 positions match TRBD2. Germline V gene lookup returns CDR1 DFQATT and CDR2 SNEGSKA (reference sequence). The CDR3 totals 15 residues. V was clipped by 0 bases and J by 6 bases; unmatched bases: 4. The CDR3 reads CSARDRLAGGNEQFF. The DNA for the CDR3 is TGCAGTGCTAGAGACCGGCTAGCGGGGGGCAATGAGCAGTTCTTC.

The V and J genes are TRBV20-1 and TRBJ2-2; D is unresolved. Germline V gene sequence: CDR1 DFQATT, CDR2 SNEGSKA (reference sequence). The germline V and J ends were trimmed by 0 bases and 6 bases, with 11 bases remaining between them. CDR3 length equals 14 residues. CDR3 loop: CSARDLLAPGELFF. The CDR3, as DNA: TGCAGTGCTAGAGATCTGCTGGCGCCCGGGGAGCTGTTTTTT.